A selection of T cell receptor beta chains follows, all from one sample in a study of shared clonotypes between healthy human individuals. The assay was immunoSEQ multiplex PCR, and TCRdb's table has in-frame clones only and misses some. The data hold about a million clones, with 76% observed a single time. The specimen sequenced was memory CD4+ T cells sorted from blood. These receptors were obtained from a man younger than 35 in good health. Each CDR3 is given with its conserved first and last residue. Fields, in order: clone size, J gene, D gene, V gene, CDR3 DNA, CDR3 protein. D genes are given only for firm matches. Clone size is stated in some rows and not others, as once, few, many or a class when expanded.

size: NA; J: TRBJ2-6; D: NA; V: TRBV30; DNA: TGTGCCTGGAGTGCTTTACAGACGTTTAGCTCTGGGGCCAACGTCCTGACTTTC; CDR3: CAWSALQTFSSGANVLTF
size: NA; J: TRBJ2-7; D: NA; V: TRBV9; DNA: TGTGCCAGCAGCGTAGAAGCGTCCTTTGGCTACGAGCAGTACTTC; CDR3: CASSVEASFGYEQYF
size: NA; J: TRBJ1-1; D: NA; V: TRBV30; DNA: TGTGCCTGGAGTGGTCGAGGGATCACTGAAGCTTTCTTT; CDR3: CAWSGRGITEAFF
size: NA; J: TRBJ2-5; D: NA; V: TRBV28; DNA: TGTGCCAGCAGTTTAGTCCAGACGAAAGAGACCCAGTACTTC; CDR3: CASSLVQTKETQYF
size: NA; J: TRBJ1-1; D: NA; V: TRBV21-1; DNA: TGTGCCAGCAGCAAAGTCCACCCAGGGAACACTGAAGCTTTCTTT; CDR3: CASSKVHPGNTEAFF
size: NA; J: TRBJ2-6; D: NA; V: TRBV25-1; DNA: TGTGCCAGCACCACCTCGGGTGGTTCTGGGGCCAACGTCCTGACTTTC; CDR3: CASTTSGGSGANVLTF
size: NA; J: TRBJ2-3; D: TRBD2; V: TRBV15; DNA: TGTGCCACCAGCAGAGGAGGGAGCGGGAGAACGGATACGCAGTATTTT; CDR3: CATSRGGSGRTDTQYF
size: NA; J: TRBJ2-7; D: NA; V: TRBV2; DNA: TGTGCCAGCAGTGCCTTGGGGGGTAACTCCTACGAGCAGTACTTC; CDR3: CASSALGGNSYEQYF
size: NA; J: TRBJ1-1; D: TRBD1; V: TRBV10-3; DNA: TGTGCCGTTCTCGAGGGGGCAGGCAGCACTGAAGCTTTCTTT; CDR3: CAVLEGAGSTEAFF
size: NA; J: TRBJ1-2; D: NA; V: TRBV19; DNA: TGTGCCAGTAGTGCGGACGGGACGTCGGCCTATGGCTACACCTTC; CDR3: CASSADGTSAYGYTF
size: NA; J: TRBJ1-6; D: TRBD1; V: TRBV6-5; DNA: TGTGCCAGCAGTTACTCGTCCCGGGACAGGGGGACGCCCCTCCACTTT; CDR3: CASSYSSRDRGTPLHF
size: NA; J: TRBJ2-2; D: TRBD2; V: TRBV27; DNA: TGTGCCAGCAGCCTTACTAGCGGGAGAGGCGCCGGGGAGCTGTTTTTT; CDR3: CASSLTSGRGAGELFF
size: NA; J: TRBJ2-2; D: NA; V: TRBV7-2; DNA: TGTGCCAGCAGCTTAGGCGTCGGGGGCTACACCGGGGAGCTGTTTTTT; CDR3: CASSLGVGGYTGELFF
size: NA; J: TRBJ1-1; D: NA; V: TRBV11-2; DNA: TGTGCCAGCAGCTTAGATCTCTCGCAGGGTGGGACTGAAGCTTTCTTT; CDR3: CASSLDLSQGGTEAFF
size: NA; J: TRBJ2-7; D: NA; V: TRBV7-2; DNA: TGTGCCAGCAGCTTCTCGAGCGGACTCTCCTACGAGCAGTACTTC; CDR3: CASSFSSGLSYEQYF
size: NA; J: TRBJ2-1; D: NA; V: TRBV29-1; DNA: TGCAGCGTTCAAACTAGACCCGAGCAGTTCTTC; CDR3: CSVQTRPEQFF
size: NA; J: TRBJ2-5; D: TRBD2; V: TRBV19; DNA: TGTGCCAGTAGTAACGGGGGGATCCAAGAGACCCAGTACTTC; CDR3: CASSNGGIQETQYF
size: NA; J: TRBJ1-6; D: NA; V: TRBV27; DNA: TGTGGAGGGGACTCCTATAATTCACCCCTCCACTTT; CDR3: CGGDSYNSPLHF
size: NA; J: TRBJ1-2; D: NA; V: TRBV6-1; DNA: TGTGCCAGCAGTGAGACGGCGAGCTATGGCTACACCTTC; CDR3: CASSETASYGYTF
size: NA; J: TRBJ2-2; D: NA; V: TRBV18; DNA: TGTGCCAGCTCACCTACCGAGACTCGGACAACCGGGGAGCTGTTTTTT; CDR3: CASSPTETRTTGELFF
size: NA; J: TRBJ2-3; D: NA; V: TRBV6-5; DNA: TGTGCCAGCAGTTCGTCCTCAGATACGCAGTATTTT; CDR3: CASSSSSDTQYF
size: NA; J: TRBJ2-3; D: TRBD2; V: TRBV7-9; DNA: TGTGCCAGCAGGAGACTAGCGGGATTCACAGATACGCAGTATTTT; CDR3: CASRRLAGFTDTQYF
size: NA; J: TRBJ2-2; D: TRBD1; V: TRBV5-6; DNA: TGTGCCAGCAGCTGGACAGGGGGCCGGAACACCGGGGAGCTGTTTTTT; CDR3: CASSWTGGRNTGELFF
size: NA; J: TRBJ1-1; D: NA; V: TRBV29-1; DNA: TGCAGCGTCACCAAGGTGGCGAACACTGAAGCTTTCTTT; CDR3: CSVTKVANTEAFF
size: NA; J: TRBJ2-4; D: TRBD1; V: TRBV10-3; DNA: TGTGCCATCAAGGGACAGGGGGCGGACATTCAGTACTTC; CDR3: CAIKGQGADIQYF
size: few; J: TRBJ1-1; D: NA; V: TRBV19; DNA: TGTGCCAGTAGTCCCCGGCCTGGATTGAACACTGAAGCTTTCTTT; CDR3: CASSPRPGLNTEAFF
size: NA; J: TRBJ1-1; D: NA; V: TRBV28; DNA: TGTGCCAGCAGTATCCTAGGGGTGGGGGCCACTGAAGCTTTCTTT; CDR3: CASSILGVGATEAFF
size: NA; J: TRBJ1-1; D: NA; V: TRBV2; DNA: TGTGCCAGCGAGGGACAACGAGCTGGCGGCACTGAAGCTTTCTTT; CDR3: CASEGQRAGGTEAFF
size: NA; J: TRBJ1-2; D: TRBD1; V: TRBV7-8; DNA: TGTGCCAGCAGCTTACACGAGGGGGCACGGGGCTACACCTTC; CDR3: CASSLHEGARGYTF
size: NA; J: TRBJ1-5; D: NA; V: TRBV21-1; DNA: TGTGCCAGGGGGGGGAAATATAGCAATCAGCCCCAGCATTTT; CDR3: CARGGKYSNQPQHF
size: few; J: TRBJ2-7; D: NA; V: TRBV10-1; DNA: TGCGCCAGCAGTGAGGGGTCGGTGGAGCAGTACTTC; CDR3: CASSEGSVEQYF
size: once; J: TRBJ2-7; D: NA; V: TRBV6-5; DNA: TGTGCCAGCAGTTCGCAGAGCGGACCCTACGAGCAGTACTTC; CDR3: CASSSQSGPYEQYF
size: NA; J: TRBJ1-1; D: NA; V: TRBV20-1; DNA: TGCAGTGCCAAGTATTACACTGAAGCTTTCTTT; CDR3: CSAKYYTEAFF
size: NA; J: TRBJ1-1; D: NA; V: TRBV20-1; DNA: TGCAGTACCCCTTCCGACACTGAAGCTTTCTTT; CDR3: CSTPSDTEAFF
size: NA; J: TRBJ1-1; D: TRBD1; V: TRBV2; DNA: TGTGCCAGCAGGGGGACAGGGGGCGGAAACACTGAAGCTTTCTTT; CDR3: CASRGTGGGNTEAFF
size: once; J: TRBJ2-2; D: NA; V: TRBV10-3; DNA: TGTGCCATCAGTGAGGGTCCGGGAACCGGAGAGCTGTTTTTT; CDR3: CAISEGPGTGELFF
size: NA; J: TRBJ1-6; D: NA; V: TRBV7-2; DNA: TGTGCCAGCAGCTTTGGGTCTTATAATTCACCCCTCCACTTT; CDR3: CASSFGSYNSPLHF
size: once; J: TRBJ2-7; D: NA; V: TRBV7-2; DNA: TGTGCCAGCAGCTTATTCGGTCAGCGGGAGCAGTACTTC; CDR3: CASSLFGQREQYF
size: NA; J: TRBJ2-7; D: NA; V: TRBV5-1; DNA: TGCGCCAGCAGCTTGCTGGCAAGCTACGAGCAGTACTTC; CDR3: CASSLLASYEQYF
size: NA; J: TRBJ2-7; D: TRBD2; V: TRBV4-1; DNA: TGCGCCAGCAGCCAAGAACTAGCGGGAGGATACGAGCAGTACTTC; CDR3: CASSQELAGGYEQYF
size: NA; J: TRBJ2-7; D: TRBD1; V: TRBV11-3; DNA: TGTGCCAGCAGTACTCGGACAGGGAGTTTCGACGAGCAGTACTTC; CDR3: CASSTRTGSFDEQYF
size: NA; J: TRBJ2-3; D: TRBD1; V: TRBV11-2; DNA: TGTGCCAGCAGCCGAGAGGGGGCTAGCACAGATACGCAGTATTTT; CDR3: CASSREGASTDTQYF
size: NA; J: TRBJ1-1; D: NA; V: TRBV6-5; DNA: TGTGCCAGCAATCTGGGAAACACTGAAGCTTTCTTT; CDR3: CASNLGNTEAFF
size: few; J: TRBJ1-2; D: NA; V: TRBV5-6; DNA: TGTGCCAGCAGTTACAGCCTTACTAACTATGGCTACACCTTC; CDR3: CASSYSLTNYGYTF
size: NA; J: TRBJ1-6; D: NA; V: TRBV10-3; DNA: TGTGCCATCAGTGAGGGGCAGGAGAGCTCCTATAATTCACCCCTCCACTTT; CDR3: CAISEGQESSYNSPLHF
size: few; J: TRBJ1-5; D: NA; V: TRBV30; DNA: TGTGCCTGGAGTCCTGGGGGCAATCAGCCCCAGCATTTT; CDR3: CAWSPGGNQPQHF
size: NA; J: TRBJ1-4; D: NA; V: TRBV2; DNA: TGTGCCACCTATAGAGGGGGGATTGCAACTAATGAAAAACTGTTTTTT; CDR3: CATYRGGIATNEKLFF
size: NA; J: TRBJ2-1; D: TRBD1; V: TRBV29-1; DNA: TGCAGCGCCGAAAGTGACAGGGGGCGAGGTGAGCAGTTCTTC; CDR3: CSAESDRGRGEQFF
size: NA; J: TRBJ1-5; D: NA; V: TRBV30; DNA: TGTGCCTGGGACGGACACAACAATCAGCCCCAGCATTTT; CDR3: CAWDGHNNQPQHF
size: NA; J: TRBJ2-3; D: NA; V: TRBV18; DNA: TGTGCCAGCTCACCACCTGTTGCAGCCGGTAAAGATACGCAGTATTTT; CDR3: CASSPPVAAGKDTQYF
size: NA; J: TRBJ1-1; D: NA; V: TRBV5-1; DNA: TGCGCCAGCAGCTTGGTGTCGCAGGGAGAGGGAGCTTTCTTT; CDR3: CASSLVSQGEGAFF
size: NA; J: TRBJ2-5; D: NA; V: TRBV15; DNA: TGTGCCACCAGCAGAGACGTAGCAGAGACCCAGTACTTC; CDR3: CATSRDVAETQYF
size: NA; J: TRBJ2-7; D: NA; V: TRBV7-3; DNA: TGTGCCAGCAGCTCTGGGGACCCCGCGGACTACGAGCAGTACTTC; CDR3: CASSSGDPADYEQYF
size: NA; J: TRBJ2-1; D: TRBD1; V: TRBV19; DNA: TGTGCCAGTAGTCAAGGACAGGGACGGAATGAGCAGTTCTTC; CDR3: CASSQGQGRNEQFF
size: once; J: TRBJ2-7; D: NA; V: TRBV28; DNA: TGTGCCAGCAGCGGGGGCAGGGAAGGCTTCTACGAGCAGTACTTC; CDR3: CASSGGREGFYEQYF